These 27 T cell receptor beta chains share one sample of origin, sequenced in a study of blood T cells in healthy people across ages. Primers used in a second PCR of about 6 to 12 cycles were a sample-barcoded 5' primer and a J-beta primer mix. TCRdb passed the 5' RACE reads through MiXCR, listing each CDR3 protein once. The sample holds around 1,500,000 distinct CDR3 sequences, about 30% seen once. Sequenced material: blood. These receptors were obtained from a woman aged 25 to 39 in good health.

The chain uses TRBV6-5 and TRBJ1-4, with D uncertain. The V end lost 0 bases, the J end lost 10 bases, and 9 bases lay between the germline ends. Per germline, CDR1 MNHEY and CDR2 SVGAGI. The CDR3 has 13 residues. CDR3 nucleotide sequence: TGTGCCAGCAGTTACTCGAGTCGGGCAAAACTGTTTTTT. Residues: CASSYSSRAKLFF.

This chain connects TRBV7-9 to TRBJ1-2, with TRBD1 as a possible D gene (5 bases). This CDR3 comprises 14 residues. Trimming stripped 5 bases from V and 1 base from J, with 11 bases between. Germline V gives CDR1 SEHNR, CDR2 FQNEAQ (reference sequence). CDR3 amino acids: CASSTQGINYGYTF. DNA for the CDR3: TGTGCCAGCAGCACTCAGGGAATTAACTATGGCTACACCTTC. Full variable domain (missing parts from reference TRBV7-9 and TRBJ1-2): DTGVSQNPRHKITKRGQNVTFRCDPISEHNRLYWYRQTLGQGPEFLTYFQNEAQLEKSRLLSDRFSAERPKGSFSTLEIQRTEQGDSAMYLCASSTQGINYGYTFGSGTRLTVV.

This sequence joins TRBV27 and TRBJ1-2, with 8 bases identical to TRBD1. J gave up 8 bases and V 5 bases, and 10 bases lay outside the gene matches. The CDR3 has 14 amino acids. Germline assignment: CDR1 MNHEY and CDR2 SMNVEV (reference sequence). The DNA of the CDR3 is TGTGCCAGCAGTCCATCCGGGACAGGCAAAGGCTACACCTTC. Residues: CASSPSGTGKGYTF.

This rearrangement joins TRBV2 to TRBJ1-2; D unclear. V lost 3 bases and J 3 bases, leaving 14 bases between the germline ends. Germline V gene sequence: CDR1 SNHLY, CDR2 FYNNEI. The CDR3 is 15 residues long. The CDR3 nucleotides are TGTGCCAGCAGTGATGTGAGATCAAGGGACTATGGCTACACCTTC. It encodes CASSDVRSRDYGYTF.

In this sample, this clonotype turned up many times. This chain joins TRBV10-2 and TRBJ2-3; D unclear. Per the germline V gene, CDR1 is WSHSY and CDR2 is SAAADI. V was trimmed by 7 bases and J by 2 bases, leaving 10 bases between them. This CDR3 spans 13 amino acids. CDR3 loop: CASTRAVTDTQYF. In DNA form, the CDR3 reads TGCGCCAGCACCCGGGCGGTCACAGATACGCAGTATTTT.

The chain joins TRBV7-2 to TRBJ2-1, with TRBD1 identical over 8 bases. This CDR3 comprises 15 residues. The V gene end was trimmed by 1 base and the J gene end by 7 bases; junction bases not matched to a gene: 6. Germline loops: CDR1 SGHTA, CDR2 FQGNSA. The CDR3: CASSLGTGWKNEQFF. CDR3 sequence (DNA): TGTGCCAGCAGCTTAGGGACAGGGTGGAAAAATGAGCAGTTCTTC. The full variable domain, its missing parts supplied by reference TRBV7-2 and TRBJ2-1, is GAGVSQSPSNKVTEKGKDVELRCDPISGHTALYWYRQSLGQGLEFLIYFQGNSAPDKSGLPSDRFSAERTGGSVSTLTIQRTQQEDSAVYLCASSLGTGWKNEQFFGPGTRLTVL.

In regard to this clonotype: This could be a read error, since a much larger clone is one nucleotide away. The chain's CDR3 is CASSLIPDQETQCF. The CDR3 DNA reads as TGCGCCAGCAGCTTGATCCCGGACCAAGAGACCCAGTGCTTC. This rearrangement joins TRBV5-1 to TRBJ2-5; D is unresolved. Germline CDR1 SGHRS, CDR2 YFSETQ. The CDR3 runs 14 residues. The full variable domain, its missing parts supplied by reference TRBV5-1 and TRBJ2-5, is KAGVTQTPRYLIKTRGQQVTLSCSPISGHRSVSWYQQTPGQGLQFLFEYFSETQRNKGNFPGRFSGRQFSNSRSEMNVSTLELGDSALYLCASSLIPDQETQCFGPGTRLLVL.

The chain couples TRBV2 to TRBJ2-6, with a possible D match to TRBD1 (5 bases). Per the germline V gene, CDR1 is SNHLY and CDR2 is FYNNEI. The CDR3 has 16 residues. V gave up 3 bases and J gave up 6 bases, with 15 bases separating them. The CDR3 DNA follows: TGTGCCAGCAGTGACCTGGGGCGAGTCTCGGCCAACGTCCTGACTTTC. Protein product: CASSDLGRVSANVLTF. Combining the CDR3 with reference TRBV2 and TRBJ2-6 gives the whole variable domain EPEVTQTPSHQVTQMGQEVILRCVPISNHLYFYWYRQILGQKVEFLVSFYNNEISEKSEIFDDQFSVERPDGSNFTLKIRSTKLEDSAMYFCASSDLGRVSANVLTFGAGSRLTVL.

This clonotype showed up many times. The rearrangement links TRBV28 to TRBJ2-7; maybe TRBD1 (6 bases). CDR3 length: 13 residues. Trimming shortened V by 2 bases and J by 5 bases, and 10 bases separated the two germline ends. Germline CDR1 reads MDHEN; CDR2 reads SYDVKM. The CDR3 bases are TGTGCCAGCAGTTTACAGGGGCGCGACGAGCAGTACTTC. It translates to CASSLQGRDEQYF.

Remarks on this clonotype: It may be a read error: a sequence one base away is much more abundant. The CDR3 loop reads CASSLTGVYNEQYF. The CDR3 nucleotides are TGCGCCAGCAGCTTGACAGGAGTTTACAATGAGCAGTACTTC. The genes are TRBV5-1 and TRBJ2-7, with D perhaps TRBD1 (5 bases). V lost 1 base and J lost 7, with 15 bases in between. Germline values: CDR1 SGHRS, CDR2 YFSETQ. This CDR3 contains 14 residues.

The table lists this clonotype with many counts. This chain uses TRBV7-2 with TRBJ2-7; 9 bases align to TRBD2. Per the germline V gene, CDR1 is SGHTA and CDR2 is FQGNSA. V shed 5 bases, J shed 1 base, and the junction held 6 bases outside the gene matches. The CDR3 totals 15 residues. The DNA of the CDR3 is TGTGCCAGCAGCCCAGGACTAGCGTTGTCCTACGAGCAGTACTTC. This gives the protein CASSPGLALSYEQYF.

V and J are TRBV10-3 and TRBJ2-1, with 8 bases matching TRBD2. Trimming cost V 0 bases and J 7 bases; bases outside gene matches: 5. The CDR3 contains 15 residues. Per the germline V gene, CDR1 is ENHRY and CDR2 is SYGVKD. CDR3: CAISESGLDTNEQFF. The CDR3 coding sequence is TGTGCCATCAGTGAGTCGGGACTAGATACAAATGAGCAGTTCTTC.

The gene calls are TRBV20-1 and TRBJ1-4; no clear D. CDR3 size: 12 residues. Germline CDR1 reads DFQATT; CDR2 reads SNEGSKA (reference sequence). V was trimmed by 6 bases and J by 3 bases, leaving 8 bases between them. The CDR3 protein is CSANLANEKLFF. CDR3 DNA sequence: TGCAGTGCCAACTTAGCTAATGAAAAACTGTTTTTT.

The table lists this clonotype with many counts. The CDR3 spells CSAPAPGPGTGELFF. CDR3 bases: TGCAGTGCGCCCGCTCCGGGACCGGGGACCGGGGAGCTGTTTTTT. The V and J genes are TRBV20-1 and TRBJ2-2; tentatively, D is TRBD1 or TRBD2 (5 bases each). The germline gives CDR1 DFQATT, CDR2 SNEGSKA (reference sequence). The CDR3 spans 15 residues. Deletions cut 6 bases from V and 5 bases from J, with 19 bases between.

To note about this clonotype: A read error may explain this, as a much larger clone is one base away. The J gene is TRBJ2-5, the V gene TRBV5-1, with D tentatively TRBD2 (6 bases). The tail of the sequence fits TRBJ2-1 better, so the J call may be wrong. The CDR3 totals 14 residues. CDR1 is SGHRS and CDR2 is YFSETQ in the germline V gene. The CDR3 coding sequence is TGCGCCAGCAGCCACAGACTAGATCAAGAGACCCAGTTCTTC. Amino acid sequence: CASSHRLDQETQFF.

This chain links TRBV4-1 with TRBJ1-5; 9 bases align to TRBD1. Trimming at V came to 3 bases and at J to 2 bases, leaving 5 bases not matched to a gene. Germline CDR1 is MGHRA and CDR2 is YSYEKL. This CDR3 comprises 16 residues. The CDR3 loop reads CASSQLWTGGNQPQHF. The CDR3 DNA sequence: TGCGCCAGCAGCCAGTTGTGGACAGGGGGCAATCAGCCCCAGCATTTT.

This clonotype has at least ten counts. The CDR3, as DNA: TGCAGTGCTAGCCTAAAAGGGGGATGGAATGAGCAGTTCTTC. Protein sequence: CSASLKGGWNEQFF. The rearrangement joins TRBV20-1 to TRBJ2-1; D possibly corresponds to TRBD1 (6 bases). Germline CDR1 and CDR2: DFQATT and SNEGSKA (reference sequence). The CDR3 runs to 14 residues. Between the trimmed V and J ends, which lost 3 bases and 7 bases, there was a span of 16 bases.

Ten or more counts support this clonotype. The chain has TRBV12-3 or TRBV12-4 and TRBJ2-5, with D perhaps TRBD1 or TRBD2 (5 bases each). CDR3 length equals 15 residues. V lost 6 bases and J lost 4, with 18 bases in between. CDR3 sequence (DNA): TGTGCCAGCAGCCGGGACGGACGATGGGGAGAGACCCAGTACTTC. Translating gives CASSRDGRWGETQYF.

The sample holds a few counts of this clonotype. CDR3 DNA: TGTGCCAGCTCACCTACAGCTCTGATCCAAGAGACCCAGTACTTC. It is translated as CASSPTALIQETQYF. The chain recombines TRBV18 with TRBJ2-5, with D unresolved. The CDR3 consists of 15 residues. Looked up from germline, CDR1 is KGHSH and CDR2 is LQKENI. Deletions cut 3 bases from V and 1 base from J, with 12 bases between.

This clonotype was seen at least ten times. The chain combines TRBV20-1 with TRBJ2-4; possible D gene TRBD2, 6 bases. This CDR3 comprises 18 residues. The germline V and J ends were trimmed by 4 bases and 0 bases, with 22 bases remaining between them. The germline V gene has CDR1 DFQATT and CDR2 SNEGSKA (reference sequence). DNA of the CDR3: TGCAGTGCTAAGGCTAGGACCGGGGGTGCGTTAGCCAAAAACATTCAGTACTTC. Translation gives CSAKARTGGALAKNIQYF.

This clonotype occurred a few times. V is TRBV3-1 and J is TRBJ2-1; unclear D gene. The CDR3 has 16 residues. V dropped 2 bases and J dropped 4 bases, with 15 bases sitting between them. Germline V gene data show CDR1 as LGHDT and CDR2 as YNNKEL (reference sequence). The CDR3 sequence: CASSQRVGGGYNEQFF. The DNA for the CDR3 is TGTGCCAGCAGCCAAAGGGTTGGCGGCGGATACAATGAGCAGTTCTTC.

The rearrangement uses TRBV27 and TRBJ2-5; a possible D gene is TRBD1 (5 bases). The end of the DNA fits TRBJ2-7 better, so the J call may be wrong. CDR3 length: 16 residues. Germline V lookup: CDR1 MNHEY, CDR2 SMNVEV (reference sequence). CDR3 nucleotide sequence: TGTGCCAGCAGTCCCTTGACAGATAACCCCTCGGACGAGCAGTACTTC. It specifies CASSPLTDNPSDEQYF.

This clonotype was found many times. The chain carries TRBV7-2 and TRBJ1-2, with a possible D match to TRBD1 (5 bases). The CDR3 is 11 amino acids. Deletions cut 8 bases from V and 8 bases from J, with 12 bases between. Germline values: CDR1 SGHTA, CDR2 FQGNSA. The chain's CDR3 is CASRRARGYTF. The CDR3 DNA reads TGTGCCAGCCGCAGGGCTAGGGGCTACACCTTC.

The chain combines TRBV20-1 with TRBJ2-2; 8 nucleotides align to TRBD2. V lost 6 bases and J lost 5; bases outside the gene matches: 2. The CDR3 has 12 amino acids. CDR1 and CDR2 (germline): DFQATT, SNEGSKA (reference sequence). The CDR3 DNA follows: TGCAGTGCCGGGGGGGATACCGGGGAGCTGTTTTTT. This codes for CSAGGDTGELFF.

The chain joins TRBV18 to TRBJ1-4; TRBD1 aligns across 8 bases. The germline gives CDR1 KGHSH, CDR2 LQKENI. The V segment lost 3 bases and the J segment 11 bases; nucleotides outside the gene matches: 11. The CDR3 runs to 15 residues. As DNA, the CDR3 is TGTGCCAGCTCACCGGTCGGACAGGGCGAGGGGAAACTGTTTTTT. Translating gives CASSPVGQGEGKLFF.

This chain joins TRBV6-1 and TRBJ2-2; D possibly uses TRBD1 or TRBD2 (5 bases each). Germline loops: CDR1 MNHNS, CDR2 SASEGT. V lost 4 bases and J lost 2, with 8 bases in between. This CDR3 region has 14 residues. The CDR3: CASSGGTNTGELFF. The CDR3 DNA is TGTGCCAGCAGTGGTGGGACCAACACCGGGGAGCTGTTTTTT.

In its sample, this clonotype was seen a few times. V and J are TRBV30 and TRBJ1-1, with no clear D. CDR3 size: 11 residues. Per the germline V gene, CDR1 is GTSNPN and CDR2 is SVGIG (reference sequence). Trimming removed 3 bases at V and 0 bases at J, with 2 bases between. CDR3: CAWRVNTEAFF. CDR3 DNA: TGTGCCTGGAGGGTGAACACTGAAGCTTTCTTT.